This section outlines one TCR beta chain sequence together with its context. Its antigen is currently unknown. These data come from a study of CD8+ T cells in alopecia areata. Study-level information: Affected scalp percentage set treated patients' severity scores. Study results and limitations: Normal skin contains resident alphabeta T cells, and these are also sequenced in scalp samples.

Extraction of RNA preceded its reverse transcription into cDNA, which served as the sequencing template. Repertoires were generated with immunoSEQ multiplex PCR, while TCRdb's copy carries only in-frame clones and drops some. The sample has about 270,000 clones; over 45% are singletons. V was trimmed by 3 bases and J by 5 bases, leaving 10 bases between them. CDR3 length: 12 residues. Looked up from germline, CDR1 is SQVTM and CDR2 is ANQGSEA. Specified treatment: oral pan-JAK inhibitor, 5-10 mg twice daily. This TCR came from a human donor with alopecia areata. The input for sequencing was CD4+ T cells sorted from blood, taken at approximately week 52, from a patient treated with tofacitinib. The rearrangement links TRBV29-1 to TRBJ2-5, with D perhaps TRBD2 (5 bases). The CDR3 here is CSVELRVETQYF. In DNA form, the CDR3 reads TGCAGCGTTGAGTTGAGGGTGGAGACCCAGTACTTC. The full variable domain, its missing parts supplied by reference TRBV29-1 and TRBJ2-5, is SAVISQKPSRDICQRGTSLTIQCQVDSQVTMMFWYRQQPGQSLTLIATANQGSEATYESGFVIDKFPISRPNLTFSTLTVSNMSPEDSSIYLCSVELRVETQYFGPGTRLLVL.